This T cell receptor beta chain was captured by sequencing in a study of cytomegalovirus exposure and HLA in healthy donors. Broader study findings: A later analysis associated 16,951 TCR beta sequences with HLA alleles at a 0.05 false discovery rate.

60 Vbeta and 13 Jbeta primers were used in PCR. Sequencing used immunoSEQ multiplex PCR; TCRdb keeps in-frame clones, though not all of them. The data contain fewer than 250,000 clones, roughly four fifths of them singletons. The V and J ends lost 5 bases and 2 bases, in that order; junction bases with no gene match: 7. Per the germline V gene, CDR1 is SGHAT and CDR2 is FQNNGV. This CDR3 is built from 15 residues. Points on this clone: Its antigen remains unidentified.

The specimen sequenced was PBMCs. The V and J genes are TRBV11-2 and TRBJ2-7; 9 bases align to TRBD1. This receptor was identified in a man aged 40-49 years in good health and CMV-seropositive. CDR3 DNA: TGTGCCAGCAGCACCTCGGGACAGGGAACCTACGAGCAGTACTTC. Its protein is CASSTSGQGTYEQYF.